This T cell receptor (beta chain) was obtained from a study of graft-versus-host responses after intestinal transplantation. On the study more broadly: Once they had received anti-thymocyte globulin induction, all recipients took tacrolimus and steroids for approximately 3 years. Study observations and caveats: Peak circulating GvH clone levels tracked with early post-transplant HvG declines.

The V segment lost 5 bases and the J segment 1 base; nucleotides outside the gene matches: 6. The CDR3 has 16 amino acids. The germline V gene has CDR1 MNHEY and CDR2 SMNVEV (reference sequence). Turning to this clone: Its antigen remains unidentified.

The protocol was immunoSEQ multiplex PCR, while the TCRdb copy is restricted to in-frame clones and leaves out a portion. This table holds more than 90,000 clones, around 94% found once. The chain combines TRBV27 with TRBJ2-2; 8 bases agree with TRBD1. This specimen was unstimulated CD8+ T cells sorted from spleen or lymph node cells, taken before transplant. The origin of this receptor is a human donor who was the organ donor for an intestinal transplant. The CDR3 is CASSPRTGRNTGELFF. For the CDR3, the DNA is TGTGCCAGCAGTCCCCGGACAGGGAGGAACACCGGGGAGCTGTTTTTT.